This T cell receptor beta chain was captured in a study of memory CD4+ T cells and cytomegalovirus serostatus. Single viable CD3+CD4+CD8-CD45RO+ cells were sorted as the memory CD4+ T cells. Serum IgG to CMV pp150, pp28, p38 and p52 defined serostatus. Germline V gene sequence: CDR1 SGHTA, CDR2 FQGNSA. Trimming pared 4 bases from V and 2 bases from J, leaving 15 bases between. The CDR3 totals 16 residues. Sequenced by immunoSEQ multiplex PCR; TCRdb stores in-frame clones only, minus some. The table lists 85,000 to 100,000 clones, about 80% of them singletons, with approximately 4% in the top ten. The TCR was taken from an adult in good health and CMV-seropositive. V usage is TRBV7-2 and J usage is TRBJ2-1, with D tentatively TRBD1 (6 bases). Input material: memory CD4+ T cells from blood. DNA of the CDR3: TGTGCCAGCAGCTCCCAGGGGCCCCTTACCTACAATGAGCAGTTCTTC. Its protein is CASSSQGPLTYNEQFF.